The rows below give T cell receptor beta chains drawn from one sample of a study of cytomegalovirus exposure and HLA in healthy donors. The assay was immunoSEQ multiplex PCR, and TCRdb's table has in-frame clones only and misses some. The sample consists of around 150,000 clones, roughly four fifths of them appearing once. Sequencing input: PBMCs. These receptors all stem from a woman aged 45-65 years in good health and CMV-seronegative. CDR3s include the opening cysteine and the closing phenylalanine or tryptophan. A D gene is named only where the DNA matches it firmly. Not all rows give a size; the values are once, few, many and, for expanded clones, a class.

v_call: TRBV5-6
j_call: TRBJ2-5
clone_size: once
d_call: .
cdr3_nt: TGTGCCAGCAACCCAACACAGGGCGCAGAGACCCAGTACTTC
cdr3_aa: CASNPTQGAETQYF

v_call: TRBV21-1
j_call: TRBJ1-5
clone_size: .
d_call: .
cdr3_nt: TGTGCCAGCGGTACACATGGACAGGACAATCAGCCCCAGCATTTT
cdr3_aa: CASGTHGQDNQPQHF

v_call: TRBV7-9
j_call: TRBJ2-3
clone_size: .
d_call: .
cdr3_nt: TGTGCCAGCAGCTTAAGCCCAGATACGCAGTATTTT
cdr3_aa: CASSLSPDTQYF

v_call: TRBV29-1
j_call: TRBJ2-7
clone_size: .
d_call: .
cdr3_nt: TGCAGCGTTGTGGAGGGCGGGCCAAGCTCCTACGAGCAGTACTTC
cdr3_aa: CSVVEGGPSSYEQYF

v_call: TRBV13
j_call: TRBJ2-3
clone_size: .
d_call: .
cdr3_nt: TGTGCCAGCAGCTTAGGAAAAGGGGGCACAGATACGCAGTATTTT
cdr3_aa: CASSLGKGGTDTQYF

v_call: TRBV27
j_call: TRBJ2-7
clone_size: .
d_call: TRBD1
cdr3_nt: TGTGCCAGCAGTTTCAACCGGGACAGGGGTTCCGAGCAGTACTTC
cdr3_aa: CASSFNRDRGSEQYF

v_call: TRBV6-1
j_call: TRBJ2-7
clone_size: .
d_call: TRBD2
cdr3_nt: TGTGCCAGCACGTCGGGACGGGGGGAGTACGAGCAGTACTTC
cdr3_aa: CASTSGRGEYEQYF

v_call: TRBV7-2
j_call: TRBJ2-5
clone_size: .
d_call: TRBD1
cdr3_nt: TGTGCCAGCAACTCAGGACAGGGGGAAGAGACCCAGTACTTC
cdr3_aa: CASNSGQGEETQYF

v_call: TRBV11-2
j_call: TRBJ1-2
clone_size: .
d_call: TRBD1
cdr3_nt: TGTGCCAGCAGCTCATCGCGGCAGGGGGATGGCTACACCTTC
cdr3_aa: CASSSSRQGDGYTF

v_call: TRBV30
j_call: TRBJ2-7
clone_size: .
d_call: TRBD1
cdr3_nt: TGTGCCTGGAGTGCGGCGACAGGGGGAAGCTACGAGCAGTACTTC
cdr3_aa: CAWSAATGGSYEQYF

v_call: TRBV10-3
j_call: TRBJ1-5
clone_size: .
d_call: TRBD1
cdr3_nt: TGTGCCACAGGGACAGGGGACCTCAATCAGCCCCAGCATTTT
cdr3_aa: CATGTGDLNQPQHF

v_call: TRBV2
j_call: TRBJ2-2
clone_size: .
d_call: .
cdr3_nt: TGTGCCAGCAGTGTTTACAGGGTCCCCGGGGAGCTGTTTTTT
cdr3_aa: CASSVYRVPGELFF

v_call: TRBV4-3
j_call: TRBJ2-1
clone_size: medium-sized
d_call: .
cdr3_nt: TGCGCCAGCAGCTTGACTAGGTTGGTTTATGAGCAGTTCTTC
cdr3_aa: CASSLTRLVYEQFF

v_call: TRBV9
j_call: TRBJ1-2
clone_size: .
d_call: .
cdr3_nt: TGTGCCAGCAGTGAGGACTTGGGGGGGGACTATGGCTACACCTTC
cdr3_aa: CASSEDLGGDYGYTF